This TCR beta chain was sequenced during a study of OX40 agonist ivuxolimab in advanced cancers. Study context: Hepatocellular carcinoma, melanoma, renal cell or head and neck cancer affected the dose-escalation patients.

Individuals having autoimmune disease history or systemic immunosuppression were not enrolled. The V end lost 2 bases, the J end lost 5 bases, and 16 bases lay between the germline ends. The CDR3 runs to 16 residues. Germline assignment: CDR1 MNHEY and CDR2 SMNVEV (reference sequence). Clones were sequenced by immunoSEQ multiplex PCR, and TCRdb holds only the in-frame ones, with some missing. The sample consists of about 50,000 clones, about 80% of them appearing once. The rearrangement uses TRBV27 and TRBJ2-1; D is ambiguous. The TCR was taken from an adult with an advanced solid tumor such as melanoma, head and neck, liver or kidney cancer. This sample comprised CD4+ or CD8+ T cells sorted from blood, obtained in a trial of the OX40 agonist ivuxolimab. CDR3 nucleotide sequence: TGTGCCAGCAGTTTACGACTCCTCCCCTCACACAATGAGCAGTTCTTC. As protein: CASSLRLLPSHNEQFF.